The next 31 T cell receptor beta chains were all read from a single sample in a study of blood T cell repertoires in COVID-19. TCRdb keeps only in-frame clones here, not all; method: immunoSEQ multiplex PCR. The sample holds 350,000 to 400,000 clones, roughly nine tenths seen once. The sequencing input was PBMCs or T cells enriched from blood (not recorded which). Receptor source: a woman aged 25 to 39 who had recovered from COVID-19.

This sequence joins TRBV10-3 and TRBJ1-2, with D perhaps matching TRBD1 (5 bases). Trimming removed 7 bases from V and 8 bases from J, with 26 bases in between. The CDR3 runs to 16 residues. Germline lookup yields CDR1 ENHRY and CDR2 SYGVKD. CDR3 residues: CAIKRDRTLPFGGYTF. In DNA form, the CDR3 reads TGTGCCATCAAACGCGACAGAACTCTCCCTTTTGGCGGCTACACCTTC.

The chain employs TRBV27 and TRBJ1-6, with 8 bases aligning to TRBD1. Germline V lookup: CDR1 MNHEY, CDR2 SMNVEV (reference sequence). The CDR3 is 11 amino acids. With V trimmed by 8 bases and J by 13 bases, 4 bases remained unmatched. The CDR3 sequence is CASGQGAPLHF. DNA for the CDR3: TGTGCCAGCGGGCAGGGGGCCCCCCTCCACTTT.

This chain connects TRBV12-5 to TRBJ1-2; D remains ambiguous. Germline values: CDR1 LGHNT, CDR2 FRNRAP. Between the trimmed V and J ends, which lost 5 bases and 2 bases, there was a span of 9 bases. This CDR3 is built from 13 residues. This CDR3 is CASGPPTNYGYTF. In DNA, the CDR3 is TGTGCTAGTGGTCCTCCTACGAACTATGGCTACACCTTC.

The chain employs TRBV7-9 and TRBJ1-2; the D gene is possibly TRBD1 (5 bases). CDR3 length: 14 residues. The V end lost 0 bases, the J end lost 4 bases, and 9 bases lay between the germline ends. In germline, CDR1 is SEHNR, CDR2 FQNEAQ (reference sequence). CDR3 nucleotides: TGTGCCAGCAGCTTAGCTGGGGGAGGCTATGGCTACACCTTC. As protein: CASSLAGGGYGYTF.

V gene TRBV5-4 combines with J gene TRBJ1-1, with unresolved D. CDR3 size: 13 residues. Germline CDR1 is SGHNT and CDR2 is YYREEE (reference sequence). Trimming pared 0 bases from V and 1 base from J, leaving 4 bases between. Written as DNA, the CDR3 is TGTGCCAGCAGCTTGGAAGCGAACACTGAAGCTTTCTTT. This codes for CASSLEANTEAFF. Looking up the rest from reference TRBV5-4 and TRBJ1-1 gives the full variable domain: ETGVTQSPTHLIKTRGQQVTLRCSSQSGHNTVSWYQQALGQGPQFIFQYYREEENGRGNFPPRFSGLQFPNYSSELNVNALELDDSALYLCASSLEANTEAFFGQGTRLTVV.

The chain carries TRBV4-2 and TRBJ1-4; D is unclear. V was shortened by 1 base and J by 7 bases, with 7 bases between the two germline ends. The CDR3 runs to 13 residues. Germline V CDR1 and CDR2: LGHNA, YNFKEQ. The CDR3 DNA reads TGTGCCAGCAGCCAAGTTCCGTCTGAAAAACTGTTTTTT. This sequence encodes CASSQVPSEKLFF.

This clone has more than one count but fewer than ten. J is TRBJ1-2 and V is TRBV4-1; D possibly corresponds to TRBD1 (5 bases). Looked up from germline, CDR1 is MGHRA and CDR2 is YSYEKL. This CDR3 comprises 16 residues. V lost 2 bases, J lost 3 bases, and 16 bases lay in between. The CDR3 nucleotides read TGCGCCAGCAGCCAATTAGCCCTAGGAGGGGACTATGGCTACACCTTC. Amino acids: CASSQLALGGDYGYTF.

The rearrangement uses TRBV6-5 and TRBJ1-2; no definite D call. Trimming removed 8 bases from V and 6 bases from J, with 10 bases in between. Germline CDR1 MNHEY, CDR2 SVGAGI. The CDR3 consists of 11 residues. CDR3 nucleotides: TGTGCCAGCGGTCGAGTTGATGGCTACACCTTC. It translates to CASGRVDGYTF.

As to this clone: This likely stems from a read error, as it lies one base from a far larger clone. Other DNA sequences in this specimen translate into the identical CDR3. The DNA for the CDR3 is TGTGCCAGCAGCTTAAGGGGGAATCAGCCCCAGCATTTT. This sequence encodes CASSLRGNQPQHF. The chain couples TRBV7-2 to TRBJ1-5, with D maybe TRBD1 (6 bases). The CDR3 length is 13 residues. With 2 bases removed from V and 4 bases from J, the gap between germline ends came to 6 bases. Looked up from germline, CDR1 is SGHTA and CDR2 is FQGNSA. The complete variable domain, with remaining parts taken from reference TRBV7-2 and TRBJ1-5, reads GAGVSQSPSNKVTEKGKDVELRCDPISGHTALYWYRQSLGQGLEFLIYFQGNSAPDKSGLPSDRFSAERTGGSVSTLTIQRTQQEDSAVYLCASSLRGNQPQHFGDGTRLSIL.

CDR3 nucleotides: TGTGCCAGCAGCCAGGGGCACCTATCAGACTACACCTTC. It is translated as CASSQGHLSDYTF. The chain links TRBV7-9 to TRBJ1-2; D is possibly TRBD1 (6 bases). Germline V gene sequence: CDR1 SEHNR, CDR2 FQNEAQ (reference sequence). CDR3 size: 13 residues. V was clipped by 5 bases and J by 10 bases, with 17 bases between them.

V usage is TRBV7-9 and J usage is TRBJ2-2; D unresolved. Germline CDR1 reads SEHNR; CDR2 reads FQNEAQ (reference sequence). CDR3 length: 16 residues. The V gene lost 3 bases and the J gene lost 2 bases, with 13 bases spanning the gap. CDR3 loop: CASSFSEARNTGELFF. The CDR3 nucleotides read TGTGCCAGCAGCTTTTCCGAAGCCCGAAACACCGGGGAGCTGTTTTTT.

J is TRBJ1-1 and V is TRBV28; 8 nucleotides agree with TRBD1. Germline V gives CDR1 MDHEN, CDR2 SYDVKM. With V trimmed by 5 bases and J by 1 base, 3 bases remained unmatched. The CDR3 is 14 amino acids. CDR3 region: CASSHRGANTEAFF. The CDR3 nucleotides are TGTGCCAGCAGTCACAGGGGGGCGAACACTGAAGCTTTCTTT.

The chain recombines TRBV2 with TRBJ1-5, with D hard to call. This CDR3 has 15 residues. CDR1 SNHLY and CDR2 FYNNEI come from the germline V gene. Deletions cut 4 bases from V and 1 base from J, with 11 bases between. The CDR3 spells CASSVRGGSNQPQHF. The CDR3 coding sequence is TGTGCCAGCAGTGTTCGGGGTGGGAGCAATCAGCCCCAGCATTTT. The variable domain in full, with the rest retrieved from reference TRBV2 and TRBJ1-5, is EPEVTQTPSHQVTQMGQEVILRCVPISNHLYFYWYRQILGQKVEFLVSFYNNEISEKSEIFDDQFSVERPDGSNFTLKIRSTKLEDSAMYFCASSVRGGSNQPQHFGDGTRLSIL.

The chain is built from TRBV4-3 and TRBJ1-2, with D possibly TRBD1 on 6 matching bases. Germline assignment: CDR1 LGHNA and CDR2 YSLEER. This CDR3 comprises 15 residues. V was pared by 0 bases and J by 8 bases, with 16 bases between. CDR3 loop: CASSQDRAGVKGYTF. Here the CDR3 DNA reads TGCGCCAGCAGCCAAGATAGGGCAGGGGTCAAAGGCTACACCTTC.

The chain carries TRBV28 and TRBJ1-4, with 10 bases fitting TRBD1. After removal of 6 bases from V and 6 bases from J, the junction contained 10 bases not matched to a gene. The CDR3 covers 16 residues. From germline, CDR1 is MDHEN and CDR2 SYDVKM. CDR3 in amino acids: CASRPSPGQGHEKLFF. The CDR3 DNA reads as TGTGCCAGCAGACCCTCCCCGGGACAGGGGCATGAAAAACTGTTTTTT.

On this clone itself: Because the CDR3 is missing its conserved closing phenylalanine or tryptophan, this is likely a read error. The limits of the CDR3 on the DNA are not certain, so only TCRdb's listed CDR3 is given. This chain links TRBV6-5 with TRBJ2-7; no check of the table's D call, TRBD2, against the DNA was made. Germline lookup yields CDR1 MNHEY and CDR2 SVGAGI. Inclusive of both ends, the CDR3 amounts to 12 amino acids. CDR3 region: CASSWTSGKLSL.

The chain is built from TRBV6-5 and TRBJ1-1; TRBD1 might be the D (5 bases). The germline V gene has CDR1 MNHEY and CDR2 SVGAGI. V lost 5 bases and J 1 base, leaving 14 bases between the germline ends. The CDR3 length is 15 residues. The CDR3 spells CASSPPAGQNTEAFF. The CDR3 nucleotides are TGTGCCAGCAGTCCTCCGGCGGGGCAGAACACTGAAGCTTTCTTT.

This rearrangement joins TRBV7-6 to TRBJ2-1; D is possibly TRBD1 (5 bases). In germline, CDR1 is SGHVS, CDR2 FNYEAQ. There are 16 residues in the CDR3. V was clipped by 1 base and J by 2 bases, with 12 bases between them. In nucleotides, the CDR3 is TGTGCCAGCAGCTTAGAGTACAGGTCCACCTACAATGAGCAGTTCTTC. It specifies CASSLEYRSTYNEQFF.

The chain carries TRBV24-1 and TRBJ2-7; maybe TRBD1 (6 bases). The V end was cut by 3 bases, the J end by 4 bases, with 12 bases between. Germline lookup yields CDR1 KGHDR and CDR2 SFDVKD. The CDR3 contains 14 residues. The chain's CDR3 is CATSDAQGQYEQYF. CDR3 nucleotides: TGTGCCACCAGTGATGCACAGGGACAATACGAGCAGTACTTC.

The rearrangement links TRBV5-1 to TRBJ2-3; 9 bases map to TRBD2. Germline V gene sequence: CDR1 SGHRS, CDR2 YFSETQ. The CDR3 totals 17 residues. The junction had 6 bases not matched to a gene; V was cut back by 0 bases and J by 1 base. The CDR3 reads CASSLEPGGGGTDTQYF. The CDR3 nucleotides read TGCGCCAGCAGCTTGGAACCTGGCGGGGGGGGCACAGATACGCAGTATTTT.

This chain uses TRBV24-1 with TRBJ2-1; 12 bases align to TRBD2. The CDR3 runs 17 residues. Trimming at V came to 4 bases and at J to 10 bases, leaving 13 bases not matched to a gene. The germline CDR1 and CDR2 sequences are KGHDR and SFDVKD. CDR3 bases: TGTGCCACCAGTGACTCCGCCCGACTAGCGGGAGTAGGGGAGCAGTTCTTC. Translation gives CATSDSARLAGVGEQFF.

The gene calls are TRBV19 and TRBJ1-1; no reliable D call. The CDR3 runs to 13 residues. V was shortened by 3 bases and J by 6 bases, with 11 bases between the two germline ends. The V gene's germline CDR1 is LNHDA and CDR2 SQIVND (reference sequence). CDR3 in DNA: TGTGCCAGTAGTATTGAGGTTGGCGCTGAAGCTTTCTTT. It yields the protein CASSIEVGAEAFF.

The chain uses TRBV3-1 (or the pseudogene TRBV3-2) and TRBJ2-4; 9 nucleotides match TRBD1. Germline CDR1 reads LGHDT; CDR2 reads YNNKEL (reference sequence). The V and J ends lost 4 bases and 5 bases, in that order; junction bases with no gene match: 3. This CDR3 spans 14 amino acids. The CDR3 sequence is CASSPWTGENIQYF. The CDR3 DNA reads TGTGCCAGCAGCCCCTGGACAGGGGAAAACATTCAGTACTTC.

This clone was seen only once. The gene calls are TRBV7-5 and TRBJ1-1. TRBV7-5 is classified as a pseudogene. The CDR3 is 13 residues long. CDR3 sequence (DNA): TGTGCCAGAAGCTTCGGGAGGAACACTGAAGCTTTCTTT. This gives the protein CARSFGRNTEAFF.

This clone appeared a single time. V and J are TRBV24-1 and TRBJ1-3; 11 bases agree with TRBD1. The CDR3 spans 17 residues. Trimming took 3 bases from V and 0 from J; bases not matched to a gene: 3. Per germline, CDR1 KGHDR and CDR2 SFDVKD. The CDR3 region has the DNA TGTGCCACCAGTGATGGACAGGGGGCCTACTCTGGAAACACCATATATTTT. Translating gives CATSDGQGAYSGNTIYF.

The chain is built from TRBV5-6 and TRBJ2-7; D unresolved. V was trimmed by 0 bases and J by 6 bases, leaving 7 bases between them. The CDR3 is 12 residues long. The V gene's germline CDR1 is SGHDT and CDR2 YYEEEE. The CDR3 protein is CASSLGTTEQYF. The CDR3 DNA sequence: TGTGCCAGCAGCTTGGGTACAACCGAGCAGTACTTC.

The V and J genes are TRBV30 and TRBJ1-2; possible D gene TRBD1, 6 bases. This CDR3 is 13 amino acids long. With 5 bases removed from V and 0 bases from J, the gap between germline ends came to 10 bases. Germline CDR1 and CDR2: GTSNPN and SVGIG (reference sequence). The CDR3, as DNA: TGTGCCTGGGGACAGTTGGCTAACTATGGCTACACCTTC. It translates to CAWGQLANYGYTF.

As concerns this clone: This CDR3 is also generated by other DNA sequences in the sample. J is TRBJ1-1 and V is TRBV4-3; D might be TRBD1 (5 bases). This CDR3 is 13 amino acids long. Trimming shortened V by 2 bases and J by 5 bases, and 9 bases separated the two germline ends. Germline lookup yields CDR1 LGHNA and CDR2 YSLEER. DNA of the CDR3: TGCGCCAGCAGCCAAAGGGGAGGGACTGAAGCTTTCTTT. Protein: CASSQRGGTEAFF.

This sequence joins TRBV3-1 (or the pseudogene TRBV3-2) and TRBJ1-2; D remains ambiguous. V lost 4 bases and J 3 bases, leaving 3 bases between the germline ends. CDR3 length: 11 residues. The germline gives CDR1 LGHDT, CDR2 YNNKEL (reference sequence). DNA for the CDR3: TGTGCCAGCAGCCGAGACTATGGCTACACCTTC. This sequence encodes CASSRDYGYTF.

This clone appeared a single time. The chain has TRBV7-2 and TRBJ1-1, with 7 bases fitting TRBD1. V lost 4 bases, J lost 10 bases, and 12 bases stayed unmatched. Germline assignment: CDR1 SGHTA and CDR2 FQGNSA. The CDR3 is 14 residues long. In nucleotides, the CDR3 is TGTGCCAGCAGCTCTACAGGGGCCAATTCCGCAGCTTTCTTT. It encodes CASSSTGANSAAFF.

The chain carries TRBV7-6 and TRBJ1-4; 8 bases agree with TRBD1. Losses at the gene ends were 2 bases for V and 5 bases for J; bases not matched to a gene: 4. This CDR3 is 15 amino acids long. Germline assignment: CDR1 SGHVS and CDR2 FNYEAQ. In nucleotides, the CDR3 is TGTGCCAGCAGCTTACAGGGGGCGTCGAATGAAAAACTGTTTTTT. Its translation is CASSLQGASNEKLFF.